This T cell receptor beta chain appears in the sequencing data of a study of shared clonotypes between healthy human individuals. Whole-study results and caveats: Larger estimated richness was generally recorded for naive subsets relative to memory subsets. Shared clonotypes: 4.5% to 6.5% naive CD4, 3% to 3.5% naive CD8, about 2.4% memory CD4, under 0.45% memory CD8.

CDR1 is MNHEY, CDR2 SMNVEV, per germline (reference sequence). CDR3 length: 16 residues. The junction had 7 bases not matched to a gene; V was cut back by 5 bases and J by 0 bases. The authors ran the assay at deep level. The protocol was immunoSEQ multiplex PCR, while the TCRdb copy is restricted to in-frame clones and leaves out a portion. The sample shows 1.4 million or so clones, approximately 98.5% of them seen only once. As regards this clone: Its antigen remains unidentified.

The gene calls are TRBV27 and TRBJ2-1, with 7 bases identical to TRBD1. This TCR derives from a man younger than 45 in good health. The sample comprised naive CD4+ T cells sorted from blood. Subset defined: CD45RA+ positively selected. CDR3 amino acids: CASSHRRDSSYNEQFF. The DNA of the CDR3 is TGTGCCAGCAGTCACCGTAGGGACAGCTCCTACAATGAGCAGTTCTTC.